These 8 T cell receptor beta chains were sequenced from one sample in a study of cytomegalovirus exposure and HLA in healthy donors. PCR used 60 Vbeta primers and 13 Jbeta primers. Produced via immunoSEQ multiplex PCR; TCRdb's table is partial and in-frame only. The sample has hundreds of thousands of clones; about 80% are singletons. The specimen sequenced was PBMCs. The receptors were sampled from a man aged 40-49 years in good health and CMV-seropositive.

The chain couples TRBV19 to TRBJ1-2, with 8 bases identical to TRBD1. CDR3 length: 15 amino acids. The germline CDR1 and CDR2 sequences are LNHDA and SQIVND (reference sequence). With 5 bases clipped from V and 4 bases from J, the junction kept 9 bases outside the gene matches. The CDR3 bases are TGTGCCAGTAGTCCTTGGACAGGGCCCAGCTATGGCTACACCTTC. This gives the protein CASSPWTGPSYGYTF.

This clone showed up just once. This rearrangement joins TRBV7-6 to TRBJ2-1; 9 nucleotides align to TRBD1. This CDR3 is 16 amino acids long. Per the germline V gene, CDR1 is SGHVS and CDR2 is FNYEAQ. The J segment lost 4 bases and the V segment lost 0 bases, leaving 4 bases of the junction unmatched. CDR3 coding DNA: TGTGCCAGCAGCTTAGCCGGACAGGGGTATTACAATGAGCAGTTCTTC. This encodes CASSLAGQGYYNEQFF.

V and J are TRBV4-1 and TRBJ2-1, with 8 bases fitting TRBD2. Trimming cost V 5 bases and J 9 bases; bases outside gene matches: 12. CDR3 size: 15 residues. From germline, CDR1 is MGHRA and CDR2 YSYEKL. The CDR3 bases are TGCGCCAGCAGCTTCCTGGCGGGAGGATTGAGTGAGCAGTTCTTC. This encodes CASSFLAGGLSEQFF.

The chain is built from TRBV7-9 and TRBJ2-1, with 10 nucleotides matching TRBD2. Germline V gene lookup returns CDR1 SEHNR and CDR2 FQNEAQ (reference sequence). There are 19 residues in the CDR3. With V trimmed by 1 base and J by 5 bases, 14 bases remained unmatched. CDR3 DNA: TGTGCCAGCAGCTTAGTTCCGATCGGATTACTAGCGGGGAACAATGAGCAGTTCTTC. Encoded protein: CASSLVPIGLLAGNNEQFF.

The chain joins TRBV15 to TRBJ2-3; 8 nucleotides agree with TRBD1. This CDR3 contains 16 residues. The germline V gene encodes CDR1 LNHNV and CDR2 YYDKDF (reference sequence). Losses at the gene ends were 4 bases for V and 5 bases for J; bases not matched to a gene: 11. CDR3 region: CATSTDPRQGKDTQYF. The DNA of the CDR3 is TGTGCCACCAGCACCGACCCCAGACAGGGGAAAGATACGCAGTATTTT.

The rearrangement links TRBV30 to TRBJ2-3; TRBD1 is a possible D gene (6 bases). The CDR3 length is 14 residues. Trimming took 0 bases from V and 5 from J, leaving 12 bases between them. Germline-derived CDR1 and CDR2 are GTSNPN and SVGIG (reference sequence). The CDR3 protein is CAWSVRLGGDTQYF. In nucleotides, the CDR3 is TGTGCCTGGAGTGTACGGCTAGGGGGAGATACGCAGTATTTT.

The chain has TRBV9 and TRBJ2-7; D perhaps matches TRBD1 (5 bases). In germline, CDR1 is SGDLS, CDR2 YYNGEE. Trimming left V 4 bases short and J 2 bases short, with 19 bases between. The CDR3 has 16 residues. In nucleotides, the CDR3 is TGTGCCAGCAGCAGACTCCAGGGTAATCTCCCCTACGAGCAGTACTTC. Residues: CASSRLQGNLPYEQYF.

CDR3 in DNA: TGTGCCAGCAGTTTTGGACAGGGATTGAACTACGAGCAGTACGTC. Protein product: CASSFGQGLNYEQYV. The chain combines TRBV28 with TRBJ2-7; 8 nucleotides agree with TRBD1. The CDR3 totals 15 residues. CDR1 and CDR2 (germline): MDHEN, SYDVKM. V was clipped by 3 bases and J by 3 bases; unmatched bases: 7.